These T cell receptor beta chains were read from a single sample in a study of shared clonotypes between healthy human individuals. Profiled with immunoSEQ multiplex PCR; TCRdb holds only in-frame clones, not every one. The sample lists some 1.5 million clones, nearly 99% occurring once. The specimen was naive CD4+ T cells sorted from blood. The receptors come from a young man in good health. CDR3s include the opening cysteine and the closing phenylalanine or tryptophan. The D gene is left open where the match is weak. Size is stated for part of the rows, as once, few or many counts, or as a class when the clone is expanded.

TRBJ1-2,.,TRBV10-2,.,TGCGCCAGCAGTGGAAACAGTAATAACTATGGCTACACCTTC,CASSGNSNNYGYTF
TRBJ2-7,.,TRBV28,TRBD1,TGTGCCAGCAGTTTTCTACAGGGGGCTATGTACGAGCAGTACTTC,CASSFLQGAMYEQYF
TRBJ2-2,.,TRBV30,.,TGTGCCTGGAGTGTCGGAGTCCCCGGGGAGCTGTTTTTT,CAWSVGVPGELFF
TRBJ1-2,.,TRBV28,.,TGTGCCAGCAGTTTGACAGTTAACTATGGCTACACCTTC,CASSLTVNYGYTF
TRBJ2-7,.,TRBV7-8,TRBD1,TGTGCCAGCAGCCGACCGGACAGGGGAGGGTACGAGCAGTACTTC,CASSRPDRGGYEQYF
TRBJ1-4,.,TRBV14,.,TGTGCCAGCAGCCGGGGCGAAAAACTGTTTTTT,CASSRGEKLFF
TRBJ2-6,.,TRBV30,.,TGTGCCTGGAAACAGAGCTCTGGGGCCAACGTCCTGACTTTC,CAWKQSSGANVLTF
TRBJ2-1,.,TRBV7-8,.,TGTGCCAGCAGCACAACCGGGACCTCAATTGGGGAGCAGTTCTTC,CASSTTGTSIGEQFF
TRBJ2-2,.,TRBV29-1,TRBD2,TGCAGCGGGACTAGGGGCACCGGGGAGCTGTTTTTT,CSGTRGTGELFF
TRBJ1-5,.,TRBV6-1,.,TGTGCCAGCATCTCGACGGGTAGCAATCAGCCCCAGCATTTT,CASISTGSNQPQHF
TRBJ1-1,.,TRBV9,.,TGTGCCAGCAGCGTAGTCACAGCGAACACTGAAGCTTTCTTT,CASSVVTANTEAFF
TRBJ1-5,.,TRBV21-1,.,TGTGCCAGCAGCAATCTGGGAGCAACTAAAGGGCAGCCCCAGCATTTT,CASSNLGATKGQPQHF
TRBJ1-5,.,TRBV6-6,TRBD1,TGTGCCAGCAGTTACTTGGGGACAGTCAATCAGCCCCAGCATTTT,CASSYLGTVNQPQHF
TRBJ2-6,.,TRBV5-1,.,TGCGCCAGCAGATTAATGGGCAGAGTAACTTCTGGGGCCAACGTCCTGACTTTC,CASRLMGRVTSGANVLTF
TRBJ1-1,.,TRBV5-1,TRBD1,TGCGCCAGCAGCTTAGGGACAGAGTCTGAAGCTTTCTTT,CASSLGTESEAFF
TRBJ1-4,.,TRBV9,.,TGTGCCAGCAGCGTGTCAACGACGGTCGGAGAAAAACTGTTTTTT,CASSVSTTVGEKLFF
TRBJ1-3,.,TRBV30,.,TGTGCCTGGAGTGTCGTGGCCCCCTGGGCGAACACCATATATTTT,CAWSVVAPWANTIYF
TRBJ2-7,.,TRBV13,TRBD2,TGTGCCAGCAGCGCCGGGACTAGCGGTGATGAGCAGTACTTC,CASSAGTSGDEQYF
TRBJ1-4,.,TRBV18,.,TGTGCCAGCTCACTGGACCTTCTTGAAAAACTGTTTTTT,CASSLDLLEKLFF
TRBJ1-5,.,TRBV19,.,TGTGCCAGTAGTATAGATCGGAGCAATCAGCCCCAGCATTTT,CASSIDRSNQPQHF
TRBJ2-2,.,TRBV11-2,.,TGTGCCAGCAGCTTTCGGGTCATCGGGGAGCTGTTTTTT,CASSFRVIGELFF
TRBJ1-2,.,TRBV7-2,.,TGTGCCAGCAGCTTAGCGGGTCAGGGAGGGAACTATGGCTACACCTTC,CASSLAGQGGNYGYTF
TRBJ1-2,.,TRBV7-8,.,TGTGCCAGCAGCCATTTTTTGCTCCAGGGGTATGGCTACACCTTC,CASSHFLLQGYGYTF
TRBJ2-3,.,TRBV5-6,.,TGTGCCAGCAGTTATCGCGCTCAAGTCCTGCAGTATTTT,CASSYRAQVLQYF
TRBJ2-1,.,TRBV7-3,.,TGTGCCAGCAGCTTACGGCTTATTAGCGCCGGCAATGAGCAGTTCTTC,CASSLRLISAGNEQFF
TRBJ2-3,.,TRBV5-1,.,TGCGCCAGCAGCTTGGGCAGGTTCGGAGATACGCAGTATTTT,CASSLGRFGDTQYF
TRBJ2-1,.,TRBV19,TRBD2,TGTGCCAGTAAGTCCCGGGGAGGGGCATATGAGCAGTTCTTC,CASKSRGGAYEQFF
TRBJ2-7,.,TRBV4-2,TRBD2,TGTGCCAGCAGCCGCGGGACTAGCGAAACTCGAGAGCAGTACTTC,CASSRGTSETREQYF
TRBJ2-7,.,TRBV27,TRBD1,TGTGCCAGCAGCCGATTCGGGACAGGGGGCAGGGGCGAGCAGTACTTC,CASSRFGTGGRGEQYF
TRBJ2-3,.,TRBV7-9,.,TGTGCCAGCAGCCTCCTCCCAAACACAGATACGCAGTATTTT,CASSLLPNTDTQYF
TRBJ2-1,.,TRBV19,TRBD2,TGTGCCAGTAGTATAACGGGGGGACTAGCGGGAGCGTACAATGAGCAGTTCTTC,CASSITGGLAGAYNEQFF
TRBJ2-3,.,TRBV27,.,TGTGCCTCGAAAAGAGCAGATACGCAGTATTTT,CASKRADTQYF
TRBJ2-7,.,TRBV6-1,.,TGTGCCAGCAGTGCCCTAGCCGGGACAACCGTCTACGAGCAGTACTTC,CASSALAGTTVYEQYF
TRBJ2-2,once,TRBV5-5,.,TGTGCCAGCAGCCCCTCCCCCGGGTTAGCGAACACCGGGGAGCTGTTTTTT,CASSPSPGLANTGELFF
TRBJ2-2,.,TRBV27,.,TGTGCCAGCAGTTTTTGGGCCATGCCGGACACCGGGGAGCTGTTTTTT,CASSFWAMPDTGELFF
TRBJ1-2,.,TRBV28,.,TGTGCCAGCAGCCGGACAGACTATGGCTACACCTTC,CASSRTDYGYTF
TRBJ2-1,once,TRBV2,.,TGTGCCAGCTTCGAAAGGGGGTACAATGAGCAGTTCTTC,CASFERGYNEQFF
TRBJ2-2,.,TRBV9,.,TGTGCCAGCAGCGCCCGTACGAACACCGGGGAGCTGTTTTTT,CASSARTNTGELFF
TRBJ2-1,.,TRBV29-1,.,TGCAGCGGGAGACACCCCGGACCCAATGAGCAGTTCTTC,CSGRHPGPNEQFF
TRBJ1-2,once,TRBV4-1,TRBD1,TGCGCCAGCAGCCAAGTCAAGGGGGCGCGAACCACTAACTATGGCTACACCTTC,CASSQVKGARTTNYGYTF
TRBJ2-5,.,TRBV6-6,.,TGTGCCAGCAGCCGGGCCTTTCAAGAGACCCAGTACTTC,CASSRAFQETQYF
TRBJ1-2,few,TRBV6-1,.,TGTGCCAGCGGCGATGGCTACACCTTC,CASGDGYTF
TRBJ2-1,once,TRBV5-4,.,TGTGCCAGCAGCTCCCCCGGTGGACGAAGCTCCTACAATGAGCAGTTCTTC,CASSSPGGRSSYNEQFF
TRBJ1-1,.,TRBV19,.,TGTGCCAGTAATGGGCAGAAGAACACTGAAGCTTTCTTT,CASNGQKNTEAFF
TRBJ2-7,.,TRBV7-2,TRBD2,TGTGCCAGCAGCTTGGGACTAGCGTACGAGCAGTACTTC,CASSLGLAYEQYF
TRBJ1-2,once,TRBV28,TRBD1,TGTGCCAGCAGTCCCGACAGGGGAAGGTATGGCTACACCTTC,CASSPDRGRYGYTF
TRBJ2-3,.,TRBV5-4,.,TGTGCCAGCAGCCCTAGATGGCCACGGGACCTTGATAACACAGATACGCAGTATTTT,CASSPRWPRDLDNTDTQYF
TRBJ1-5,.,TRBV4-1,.,TGCGCCAGCAGCCAAGTGGGCAGCCGATCGCCCCAGCATTTT,CASSQVGSRSPQHF
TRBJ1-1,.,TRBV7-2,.,TGTGCCAGCAGCTTAGTGGCAGGGGAAGCTTTCTTT,CASSLVAGEAFF
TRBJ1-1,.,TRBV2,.,TGTGCCAGCAGTGACTTAGGGGGGGTGAACACTGAAGCTTTCTTT,CASSDLGGVNTEAFF
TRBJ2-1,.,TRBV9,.,TGTGCCAGCAGCGTAGCGGGCCGTCTCAATGAGCAGTTCTTC,CASSVAGRLNEQFF
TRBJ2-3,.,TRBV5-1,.,TGCGCCAGCAGCTTGACAGGAAGGGGAGATACGCAGTATTTT,CASSLTGRGDTQYF
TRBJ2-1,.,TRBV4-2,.,TGTGCCAGCAGCAAGGACAACTACAATGAGCAGTTCTTC,CASSKDNYNEQFF
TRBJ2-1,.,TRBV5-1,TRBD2,TGCGCCAGCAGCTTGACTAGCGGGAGTAATGAGCAGTTCTTC,CASSLTSGSNEQFF
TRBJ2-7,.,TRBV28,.,TGTGCCAGCAGTTTAAATTACGAGCAGTACTTC,CASSLNYEQYF
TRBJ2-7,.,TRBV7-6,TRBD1,TGTGCCAGCAGCTTAGAGTCCGGGACAGGCTACGAGCAGTACTTC,CASSLESGTGYEQYF
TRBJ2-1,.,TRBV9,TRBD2,TGTGCCAGCAGCGCCCGTCGGACTAGCGGGACCAAGAGATACAATGAGCAGTTCTTC,CASSARRTSGTKRYNEQFF